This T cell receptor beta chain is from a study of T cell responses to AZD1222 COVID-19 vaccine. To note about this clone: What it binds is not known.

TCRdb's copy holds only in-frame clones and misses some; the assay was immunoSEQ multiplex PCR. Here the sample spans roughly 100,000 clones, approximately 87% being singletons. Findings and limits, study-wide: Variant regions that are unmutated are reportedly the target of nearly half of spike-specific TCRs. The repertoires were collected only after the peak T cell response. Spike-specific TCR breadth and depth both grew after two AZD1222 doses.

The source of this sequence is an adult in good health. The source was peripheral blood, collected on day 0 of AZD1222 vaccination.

The CDR3 sequence is CASSSGGFLFGNTEAFF. The CDR3 nucleotides read TGTGCCAGCAGCTCTGGGGGGTTTTTGTTTGGGAACACTGAAGCTTTCTTT. The rearrangement uses TRBV5-4 and TRBJ1-1; weak D call: TRBD1 (5 bases). Looked up from germline, CDR1 is SGHNT and CDR2 is YYREEE (reference sequence). V gave up 3 bases and J gave up 1 base, with 19 bases separating them. The CDR3 has 17 amino acids.